These 15 T cell receptor beta chains were sequenced from one sample in a study of T cells after yellow fever vaccination (dated by TCRdb to between 2018 and 2021). Library method: 5' RACE. Sequencing used an Illumina NovaSeq 6000. TCRdb cleaned the public reads at Q25 with fastp, built clones with MiXCR and kept in-frame beta chains. For every CDR3 protein sequence, its rows merge into one entry that carries the most common genes and DNA. Recorded for this sample are under 350,000 distinct CDR3 sequences; approximately 4% of them occurred a single time. The ten largest clonotypes hold around 23% of the sample. Read against the paper, the sample's treatment or condition label means: live attenuated yellow fever vaccine strain. Specimen: PBMCs, collected 5 days after the yellow fever booster vaccination. These receptor sequences come from a man aged 18 to 29 who received the YFV17D yellow fever vaccine.

The rearrangement joins TRBV6-1 to TRBJ1-6, with unresolved D. Trimming took 1 base from V and 0 from J, leaving 10 bases between them. Per germline, CDR1 MNHNS and CDR2 SASEGT. The CDR3 covers 17 residues. The CDR3: CASSEGRRSSYNSPLHF. CDR3 DNA sequence: TGTGCCAGCAGTGAAGGACGTAGGAGCTCCTATAATTCACCCCTCCACTTT.

The genes are TRBV5-1 and TRBJ2-3, with 7 bases fitting TRBD1. CDR1 is SGHRS, CDR2 YFSETQ, per germline. The length of the CDR3 is 15 residues. V lost 2 bases, J lost 2 bases, and 5 bases stayed unmatched. The CDR3 DNA follows: TGCGCCAGCAGCTTAGAAACAGGGGCCACAGATACGCAGTATTTT. It yields the protein CASSLETGATDTQYF.

This rearrangement joins TRBV18 to TRBJ2-5; the D gene is possibly TRBD2 (5 bases). The germline V gene has CDR1 KGHSH and CDR2 LQKENI. The V end lost 8 bases, the J end lost 2 bases, and 12 bases lay between the germline ends. The CDR3 length is 13 residues. CDR3 protein: CASGLGGQETQYF. The DNA for the CDR3 is TGTGCCAGCGGGCTCGGCGGGCAAGAGACCCAGTACTTC.

This clonotype was detected ten times or more. The rearrangement joins TRBV5-6 to TRBJ2-2; maybe TRBD2 (5 bases). From germline, CDR1 is SGHDT and CDR2 YYEEEE. The CDR3 has 17 residues. The V end was cut by 1 base, the J end by 2 bases, with 15 bases between. The chain's CDR3 is CASSLRPATTNTGELFF. CDR3 bases: TGTGCCAGCAGCTTGCGTCCCGCGACTACCAACACCGGGGAGCTGTTTTTT.

This clonotype was picked up a small number of times. This sequence joins TRBV29-1 and TRBJ2-5; no clear D. The germline gives CDR1 SQVTM, CDR2 ANQGSEA. This CDR3 contains 13 residues. Trimming took 4 bases from V and 5 from J, leaving 14 bases between them. CDR3 nucleotides: TGCAGCGTTGCCCCCTCTGCGAGGGAGACCCAGTACTTC. It is translated as CSVAPSARETQYF.

The chain recombines TRBV4-3 with TRBJ2-7; TRBD1 is a possible D gene (5 bases). The V gene's germline CDR1 is LGHNA and CDR2 YSLEER. V was trimmed by 0 bases and J by 3 bases, leaving 12 bases between them. This CDR3 region has 15 residues. The CDR3 DNA reads as TGCGCCAGCAGCCAAGATACACCGGACATCTACGAGCAGTACGTC. This encodes CASSQDTPDIYEQYV.

The chain uses TRBV5-1 and TRBJ2-2, with D perhaps TRBD1 (5 bases). The V and J ends lost 0 bases and 4 bases respectively, with 7 bases between them. This CDR3 region has 14 residues. The V gene's germline CDR1 is SGHRS and CDR2 YFSETQ. CDR3 sequence reads: CASSLEGATGELFF. CDR3 coding DNA: TGCGCCAGCAGCTTGGAAGGGGCCACCGGGGAGCTGTTTTTT.

This clonotype was counted at least ten times. The chain employs TRBV5-1 and TRBJ2-5; TRBD2 matches at 11 bases. Trimming at V came to 2 bases and at J to 4 bases, leaving 4 bases not matched to a gene. This CDR3 region has 15 residues. Germline V lookup: CDR1 SGHRS, CDR2 YFSETQ. Written as DNA, the CDR3 is TGCGCCAGCAGCTTTACCGGGACTAGCGGAGAGACCCAGTACTTC. It encodes CASSFTGTSGETQYF. Full variable domain (missing parts from reference TRBV5-1 and TRBJ2-5): KAGVTQTPRYLIKTRGQQVTLSCSPISGHRSVSWYQQTPGQGLQFLFEYFSETQRNKGNFPGRFSGRQFSNSRSEMNVSTLELGDSALYLCASSFTGTSGETQYFGPGTRLLVL.

A few counts support this clonotype. This sequence joins TRBV4-3 and TRBJ1-2; D unclear. In germline, CDR1 is LGHNA, CDR2 YSLEER. V lost 5 bases and J lost 3, with 19 bases in between. The CDR3 is 16 residues long. In DNA form, the CDR3 reads TGCGCCAGCAGCTCCTTGATTGGGTCGTCGGACTATGGCTACACCTTC. This translates into CASSSLIGSSDYGYTF.

In this sample, this clonotype turned up a few times. The V and J genes are TRBV7-2 and TRBJ2-2; TRBD2 matches 7 bases. Germline CDR1 reads SGHTA; CDR2 reads FQGNSA. V was pared by 1 base and J by 0 bases, with 5 bases of the junction left unmatched. There are 17 residues in the CDR3. Here the CDR3 reads CASSLVAGVANTGELFF. The CDR3 DNA follows: TGTGCCAGCAGCTTAGTGGCGGGAGTTGCGAACACCGGGGAGCTGTTTTTT.

The table lists this clonotype with a few counts. The V call is TRBV27, the J call TRBJ2-6; D possibly corresponds to TRBD2 (5 bases). The CDR3 consists of 15 residues. V was pared by 6 bases and J by 6 bases, with 15 bases between. The V gene's germline CDR1 is MNHEY and CDR2 SMNVEV (reference sequence). In nucleotides, the CDR3 is TGTGCCAGCAGCAAGATAGCGACTGAGGCCAACGTCCTGACTTTC. It is translated as CASSKIATEANVLTF.

The chain uses TRBV20-1 and TRBJ2-5, with 10 bases fitting TRBD2. V lost 3 bases and J lost 7; bases outside the gene matches: 14. This CDR3 region has 16 residues. Looked up from germline, CDR1 is DFQATT and CDR2 is SNEGSKA (reference sequence). The chain's CDR3 is CSASLTSGSLAGTQYF. Written as DNA, the CDR3 is TGCAGTGCTAGCTTGACTAGCGGGTCCCTCGCGGGGACCCAGTACTTC.

In its sample, this clonotype was seen many times. The gene calls are TRBV5-1 and TRBJ1-6; perhaps TRBD1 as D (5 bases). The CDR3 is made up of 15 amino acids. CDR1 and CDR2 from the germline V gene are SGHRS and YFSETQ. V lost 1 base and J lost 7, with 12 bases in between. CDR3: CASSLRGVINSPLHF. In DNA form, the CDR3 reads TGCGCCAGCAGCTTGAGAGGGGTCATAAATTCACCCCTCCACTTT.

This clonotype was counted many times. V gene TRBV5-5 combines with J gene TRBJ1-5; 7 nucleotides match TRBD1. Germline CDR1 and CDR2: SGHKS and YYEKEE (reference sequence). With V trimmed by 4 bases and J by 5 bases, 9 bases remained unmatched. The CDR3 has 15 residues. DNA of the CDR3: TGTGCCAGCAGCACTGGGACAGATGTATATCAGCCCCAGCATTTT. This encodes CASSTGTDVYQPQHF.

This clonotype was counted only a few times. This chain joins TRBV3-1 and TRBJ1-1; D ambiguous. The germline gives CDR1 LGHDT, CDR2 YNNKEL (reference sequence). Trimming cost V 1 base and J 1 base, with 10 bases left between them. This CDR3 is built from 15 residues. CDR3 DNA: TGTGCCAGCAGCCAAGGCTGGGTACAGAACACTGAAGCTTTCTTT. It specifies CASSQGWVQNTEAFF.